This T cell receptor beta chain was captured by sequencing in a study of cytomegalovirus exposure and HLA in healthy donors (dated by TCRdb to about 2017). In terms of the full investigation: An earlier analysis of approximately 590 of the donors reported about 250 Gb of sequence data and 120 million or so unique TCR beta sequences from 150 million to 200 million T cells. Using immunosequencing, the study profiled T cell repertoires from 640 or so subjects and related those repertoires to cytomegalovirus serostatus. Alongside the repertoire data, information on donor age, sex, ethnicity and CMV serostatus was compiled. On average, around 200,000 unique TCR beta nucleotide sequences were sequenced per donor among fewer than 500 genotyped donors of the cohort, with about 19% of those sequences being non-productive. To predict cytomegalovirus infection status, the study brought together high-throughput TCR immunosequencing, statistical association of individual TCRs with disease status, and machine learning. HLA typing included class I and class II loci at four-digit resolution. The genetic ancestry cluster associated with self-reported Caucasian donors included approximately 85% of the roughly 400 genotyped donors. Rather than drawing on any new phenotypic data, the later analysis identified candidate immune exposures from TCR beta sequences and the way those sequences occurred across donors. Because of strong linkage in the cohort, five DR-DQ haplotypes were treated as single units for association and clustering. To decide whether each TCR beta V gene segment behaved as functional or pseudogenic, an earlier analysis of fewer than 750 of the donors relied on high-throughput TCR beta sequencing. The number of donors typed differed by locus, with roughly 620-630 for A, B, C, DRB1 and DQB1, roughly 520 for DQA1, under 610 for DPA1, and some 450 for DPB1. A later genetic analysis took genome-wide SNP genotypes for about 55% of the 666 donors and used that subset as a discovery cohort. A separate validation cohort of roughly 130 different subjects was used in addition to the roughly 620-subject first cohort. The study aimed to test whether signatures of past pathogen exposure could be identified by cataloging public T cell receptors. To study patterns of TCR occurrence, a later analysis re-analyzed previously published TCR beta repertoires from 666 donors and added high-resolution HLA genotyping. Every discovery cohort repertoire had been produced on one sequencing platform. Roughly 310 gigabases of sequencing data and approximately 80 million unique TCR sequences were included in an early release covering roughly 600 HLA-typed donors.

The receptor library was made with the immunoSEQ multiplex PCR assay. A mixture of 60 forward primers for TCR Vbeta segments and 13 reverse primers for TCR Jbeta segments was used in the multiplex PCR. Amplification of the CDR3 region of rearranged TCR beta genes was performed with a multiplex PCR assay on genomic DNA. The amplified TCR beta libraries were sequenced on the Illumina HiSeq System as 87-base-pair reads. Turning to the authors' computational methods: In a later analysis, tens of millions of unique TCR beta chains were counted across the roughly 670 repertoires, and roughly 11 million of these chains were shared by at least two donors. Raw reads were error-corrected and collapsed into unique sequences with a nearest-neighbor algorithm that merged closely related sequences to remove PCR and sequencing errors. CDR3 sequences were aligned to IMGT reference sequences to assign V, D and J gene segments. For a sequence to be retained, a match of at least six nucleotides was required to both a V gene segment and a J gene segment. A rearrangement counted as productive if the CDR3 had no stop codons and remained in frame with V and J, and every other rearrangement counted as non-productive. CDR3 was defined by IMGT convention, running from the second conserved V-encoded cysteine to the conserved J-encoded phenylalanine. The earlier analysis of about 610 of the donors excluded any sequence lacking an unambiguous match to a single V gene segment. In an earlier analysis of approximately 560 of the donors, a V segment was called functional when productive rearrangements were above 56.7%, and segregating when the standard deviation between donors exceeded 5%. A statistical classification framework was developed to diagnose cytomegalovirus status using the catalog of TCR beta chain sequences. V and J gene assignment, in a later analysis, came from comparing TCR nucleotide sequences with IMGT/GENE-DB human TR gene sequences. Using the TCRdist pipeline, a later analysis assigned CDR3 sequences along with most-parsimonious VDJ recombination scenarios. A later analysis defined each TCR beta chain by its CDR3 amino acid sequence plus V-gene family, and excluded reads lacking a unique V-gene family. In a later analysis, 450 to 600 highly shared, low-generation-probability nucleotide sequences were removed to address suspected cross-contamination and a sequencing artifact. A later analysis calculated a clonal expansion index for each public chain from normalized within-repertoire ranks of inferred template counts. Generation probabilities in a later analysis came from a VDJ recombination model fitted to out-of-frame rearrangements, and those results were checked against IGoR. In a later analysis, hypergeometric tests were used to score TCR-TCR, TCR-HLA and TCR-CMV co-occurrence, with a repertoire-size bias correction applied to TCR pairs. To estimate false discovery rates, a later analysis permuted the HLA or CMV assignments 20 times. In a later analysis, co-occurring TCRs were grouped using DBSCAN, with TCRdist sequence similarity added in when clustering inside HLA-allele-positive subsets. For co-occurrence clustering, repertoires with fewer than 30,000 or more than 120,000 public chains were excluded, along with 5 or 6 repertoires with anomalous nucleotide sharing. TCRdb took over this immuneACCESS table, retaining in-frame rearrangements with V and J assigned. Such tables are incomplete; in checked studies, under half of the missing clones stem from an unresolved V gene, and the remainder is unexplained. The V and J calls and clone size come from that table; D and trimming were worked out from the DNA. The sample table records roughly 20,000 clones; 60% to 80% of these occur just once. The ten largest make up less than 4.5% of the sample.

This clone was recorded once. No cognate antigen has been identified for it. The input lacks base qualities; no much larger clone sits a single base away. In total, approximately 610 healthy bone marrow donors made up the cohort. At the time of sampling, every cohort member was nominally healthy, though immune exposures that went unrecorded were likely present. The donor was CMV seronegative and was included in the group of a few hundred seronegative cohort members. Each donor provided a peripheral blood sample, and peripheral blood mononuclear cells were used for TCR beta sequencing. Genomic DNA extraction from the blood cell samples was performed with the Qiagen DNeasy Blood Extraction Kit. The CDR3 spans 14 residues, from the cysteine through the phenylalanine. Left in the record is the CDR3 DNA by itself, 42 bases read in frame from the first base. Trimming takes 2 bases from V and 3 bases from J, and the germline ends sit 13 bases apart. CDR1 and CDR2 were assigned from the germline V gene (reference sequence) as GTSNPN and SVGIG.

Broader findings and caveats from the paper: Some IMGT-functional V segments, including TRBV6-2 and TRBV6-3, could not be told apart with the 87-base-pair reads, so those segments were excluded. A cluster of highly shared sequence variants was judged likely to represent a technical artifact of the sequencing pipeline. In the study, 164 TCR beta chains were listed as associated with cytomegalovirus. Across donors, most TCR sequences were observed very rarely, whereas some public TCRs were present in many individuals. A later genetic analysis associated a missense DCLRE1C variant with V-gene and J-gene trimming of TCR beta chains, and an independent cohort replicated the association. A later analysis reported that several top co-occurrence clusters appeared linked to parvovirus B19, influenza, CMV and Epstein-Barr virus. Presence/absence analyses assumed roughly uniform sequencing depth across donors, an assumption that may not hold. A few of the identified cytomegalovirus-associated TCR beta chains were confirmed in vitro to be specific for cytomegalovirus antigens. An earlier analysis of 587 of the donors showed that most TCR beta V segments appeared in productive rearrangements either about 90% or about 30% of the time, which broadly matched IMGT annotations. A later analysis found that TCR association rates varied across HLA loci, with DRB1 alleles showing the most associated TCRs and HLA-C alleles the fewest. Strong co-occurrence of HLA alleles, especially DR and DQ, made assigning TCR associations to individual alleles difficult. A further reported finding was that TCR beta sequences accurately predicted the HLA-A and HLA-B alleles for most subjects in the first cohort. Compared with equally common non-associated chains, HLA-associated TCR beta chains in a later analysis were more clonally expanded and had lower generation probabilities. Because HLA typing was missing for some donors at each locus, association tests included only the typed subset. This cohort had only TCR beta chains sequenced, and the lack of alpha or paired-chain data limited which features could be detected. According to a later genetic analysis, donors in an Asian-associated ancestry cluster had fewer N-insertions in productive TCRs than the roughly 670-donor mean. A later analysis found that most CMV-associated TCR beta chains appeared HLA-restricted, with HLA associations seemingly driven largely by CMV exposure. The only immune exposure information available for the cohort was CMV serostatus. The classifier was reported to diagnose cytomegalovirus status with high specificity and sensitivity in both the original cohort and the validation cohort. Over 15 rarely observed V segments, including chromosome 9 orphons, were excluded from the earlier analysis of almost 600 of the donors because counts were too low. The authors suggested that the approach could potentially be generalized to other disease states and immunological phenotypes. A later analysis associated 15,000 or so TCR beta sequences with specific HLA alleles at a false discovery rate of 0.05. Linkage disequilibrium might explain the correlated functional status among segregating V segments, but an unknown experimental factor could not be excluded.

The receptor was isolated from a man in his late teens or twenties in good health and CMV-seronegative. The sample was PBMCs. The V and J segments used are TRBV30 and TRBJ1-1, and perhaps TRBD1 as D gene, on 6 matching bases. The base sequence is TGTGCCTGGAGTATGTGGGGGCCGGACACTGAAGCTTTCTTT. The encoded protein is CAWSMWGPDTEAFF.